The 15 T cell receptor beta chains below come from one sample, sequenced in a study of shared clonotypes between healthy human individuals (dated by TCRdb to about 2020). For the CD8 naive samples, CD45RO-negative cells were positively selected for CCR7, yielding a CD45RA+CCR7+ population from which TemRA cells were excluded. The library was prepared using the immunoSEQ multiplex PCR assay. The table was pulled from immuneACCESS by TCRdb, which kept in-frame rearrangements only. Such tables lose some clones; where checked, under half of the loss comes from unresolved V genes, and the rest has no known cause. Recorded for this sample are under 600,000 clones; 95% to 98% of them occurred a single time. The ten most abundant clones make up approximately 0.3% of the sample. Material for sequencing was naive CD8+ T cells sorted from blood. The meaning of the sample's cell subset or site label: CD45RA+CCR7+. The receptor source for this set is a young man in good health.

Concerning this clone itself: Other nucleotide sequences in the sample specify the same CDR3. The rearrangement uses TRBV6-5 and TRBJ2-1; possible D gene TRBD1, 6 bases. CDR1 is MNHEY, CDR2 SVGAGI, per germline. The CDR3 length is 13 residues. V dropped 0 bases and J dropped 7 bases, with 7 bases sitting between them. CDR3 DNA sequence: TGTGCCAGCAGTTACTCCCAGGGGAATGAGCAGTTCTTC. Residues: CASSYSQGNEQFF.

This clone was recorded once. The chain uses TRBV7-9 and TRBJ1-1; no reliable D call. This CDR3 is 15 amino acids long. Trimming shortened V by 1 base and J by 0 bases, and 9 bases separated the two germline ends. Germline V CDR1 and CDR2: SEHNR, FQNEAQ (reference sequence). The CDR3 DNA is TGTGCCAGCAGCTTAGGGACGGGAATGAACACTGAAGCTTTCTTT. Translated, it gives CASSLGTGMNTEAFF.

The chain recombines TRBV9 with TRBJ2-2, with TRBD2 as a possible D gene (6 bases). This CDR3 spans 16 amino acids. CDR1 and CDR2 (germline): SGDLS, YYNGEE. Trimming removed 2 bases at V and 3 bases at J, with 14 bases between. The CDR3 sequence is CASSVLGGPDTGELFF. As DNA, the CDR3 is TGTGCCAGCAGCGTTCTCGGGGGACCGGACACCGGGGAGCTGTTTTTT.

As concerns this clone: This sample also contains other DNA sequences that code for the same CDR3. The chain employs TRBV7-9 and TRBJ2-7; D gene ambiguous. The CDR3 loop spans 12 amino acids. The V end lost 3 bases, the J end lost 3 bases, and 6 bases lay between the germline ends. Germline values: CDR1 SEHNR, CDR2 FQNEAQ (reference sequence). For the CDR3, the DNA is TGTGCCAGCAGCTTGGGCAGCTACGAGCAGTACTTC. Amino acid sequence: CASSLGSYEQYF.

The chain uses TRBV4-3 and TRBJ2-3; D uncertain. V lost 0 bases to trimming and J lost 3 bases, with 7 bases between them. The length of the CDR3 is 14 residues. Germline V CDR1 and CDR2: LGHNA, YSLEER. Written as DNA, the CDR3 is TGCGCCAGCAGCCAAGAAATAGCAACAGATACGCAGTATTTT. Its translation is CASSQEIATDTQYF.

The genes are TRBV2 and TRBJ2-7, with 7 bases fitting TRBD2. The CDR3 is made up of 12 amino acids. Germline values: CDR1 SNHLY, CDR2 FYNNEI. The V gene end was trimmed by 8 bases and the J gene end by 2 bases; junction bases not matched to a gene: 3. The chain's CDR3 is CASLAGTYEQYF. DNA for the CDR3: TGTGCCAGCTTAGCGGGCACCTACGAGCAGTACTTC.

The chain joins TRBV7-8 to TRBJ1-5; a possible D gene is TRBD1 (5 bases). V lost 1 base, J lost 6 bases, and 13 bases lay in between. Germline V gives CDR1 SGHVS, CDR2 FQNEAQ. The CDR3 has 15 residues. The CDR3 coding sequence is TGTGCCAGCAGCTTAGGGACAATCAGCGGTCAGCCCCAGCATTTT. This encodes CASSLGTISGQPQHF.

The chain recombines TRBV27 with TRBJ2-3, with a weak D call TRBD2 (6 bases). Trimming removed 6 bases from V and 4 bases from J, with 17 bases in between. This CDR3 is built from 15 residues. Germline lookup yields CDR1 MNHEY and CDR2 SMNVEV (reference sequence). The CDR3 DNA reads as TGTGCCAGCAGAGAGACGGGAGTACGGTCAGATACGCAGTATTTT. Its protein product is CASRETGVRSDTQYF.

This clone was detected once. V and J are TRBV4-2 and TRBJ1-5; 9 positions agree with TRBD1. The trim removed 1 base at V and 4 bases at J, leaving 5 bases unmatched. There are 16 residues in the CDR3. Germline CDR1 LGHNA, CDR2 YNFKEQ. The DNA of the CDR3 is TGTGCCAGCAGCCAAGGTCGGACAGGGGAAAATCAGCCCCAGCATTTT. Protein sequence: CASSQGRTGENQPQHF.

The rearrangement links TRBV9 to TRBJ1-2; possibly TRBD1 for D (5 bases). The CDR3 runs to 14 residues. Germline V lookup: CDR1 SGDLS, CDR2 YYNGEE. V lost 3 bases to trimming and J lost 5 bases, with 14 bases between them. The CDR3 loop reads CASSEGEPEYGYTF. The CDR3 nucleotides are TGTGCCAGCAGCGAAGGGGAGCCTGAGTATGGCTACACCTTC.

The chain employs TRBV13 and TRBJ2-2; the D is unclear. Trimming took 1 base from V and 4 from J, leaving 10 bases between them. In germline, CDR1 is PRHDT, CDR2 FYEKMQ (reference sequence). The CDR3 spans 15 residues. In DNA, the CDR3 is TGTGCCAGCAGCTTAGTGGAGACAAGCACCGGGGAGCTGTTTTTT. Protein sequence: CASSLVETSTGELFF.

Turning to this clone: This same CDR3 is encoded by further DNA sequences in the sample. V is TRBV5-5 and J is TRBJ2-7; D may match TRBD1 or TRBD2 (5 bases each). With 0 bases removed from V and 2 bases from J, the gap between germline ends came to 12 bases. The CDR3 spans 15 residues. Per germline, CDR1 SGHKS and CDR2 YYEKEE (reference sequence). For the CDR3, the DNA is TGTGCCAGCAGCTTGGAGCCAGGGACCCCCTACGAGCAGTACTTC. Residues: CASSLEPGTPYEQYF.

This chain joins TRBV7-7 and TRBJ2-1; 11 bases are a match to TRBD1. The germline CDR1 and CDR2 sequences are SSHAT and FNYEAQ (reference sequence). J gave up 8 bases and V 5 bases, and 8 bases lay outside the gene matches. The CDR3 contains 15 residues. DNA for the CDR3: TGTGCCAGCAGCCGCGGACAGGGGGCTGGCTATGAGCAGTTCTTC. Protein sequence: CASSRGQGAGYEQFF.

This chain connects TRBV5-1 to TRBJ2-2; the D is unclear. Trimming removed 7 bases from V and 3 bases from J, with 7 bases in between. CDR3 size: 12 residues. Looked up from germline, CDR1 is SGHRS and CDR2 is YFSETQ. CDR3 sequence: CASLRDTGELFF. CDR3 in DNA: TGCGCCAGCCTTAGGGACACCGGGGAGCTGTTTTTT.

For this clone: The sample holds other DNA sequences that translate to the same CDR3. The CDR3 DNA follows: TGCAGCGGTGACTCCTACAATGAGCAGTTCTTC. Residues: CSGDSYNEQFF. The rearrangement links TRBV29-1 to TRBJ2-1; no firm D call. Germline values: CDR1 SQVTM, CDR2 ANQGSEA. Trimming cost V 7 bases and J 0 bases, with 4 bases left between them. This CDR3 region has 11 residues.